This T cell receptor beta chain originates from a study of chemoradiotherapy in HPV16-positive cancers (dated by TCRdb to between 2021 and 2022). For the wider study: Functional T-cell assays on cells from a couple of HPV16-positive patients defined candidate HPV-specific T-cell clones and common TCR motifs. Next, the candidate HPV-specific TCRs and motifs were followed in TCR repertoires from 80 to 90 patients with HPV-related cancers. The study asked whether T-cell immunity to the HPV oncoproteins E6 and E7 changes during chemoradiotherapy and whether this immunity affects survival. General conclusions and limits of the study: Expansion of candidate HPV-specific clones and E7-related TCR motifs was observed in the tumor microenvironment during treatment, whereas no such expansion was observed for non-HPV-specific T cells. The functional definition of HPV-specific T cells was derived from only two HPV16-positive patients, and the survival association was reported for HPV16-positive patients. Among HPV16-positive patients, expansion of HPV-responsive T cells during chemoradiotherapy was associated with better recurrence-free survival.

Trimming takes 4 bases from V and 2 bases from J, and the germline ends sit 12 bases apart. The CDR3, from cysteine to phenylalanine, totals 14 residues. The entry retains the CDR3 DNA only, 42 bases that are in frame from base 1. CDR1 and CDR2, looked up from the germline V gene (reference sequence), are SEHNR and FQNEAQ. Receptor amplification or capture employed the immunoSEQ multiplex PCR assay. In its TCRdb copy, this immuneACCESS table keeps in-frame sequences only and misses some clones. Where compared with another copy, unresolved V genes explain less than half of these, and the others have no known cause. Counted in this sample were approximately 2,000 clones; 82% of them appeared once. 5.5% to 7.5% of the sample belongs to the ten largest clones. Because repertoires were sampled repeatedly during chemoradiotherapy, clonal expansion in the tumor microenvironment could be followed. This clone was recorded a few times. What this receptor recognizes is not known. The record has no base qualities; no much larger clone is one base away.

The sequence was obtained from a human donor with HPV-associated anogenital cancer. This chain joins TRBV7-9 to TRBJ2-7, with a weak D call of TRBD2 (6 bases match). The source was tumor tissue, collected from a patient who underwent chemoradiotherapy. The CDR3 has the sequence CASSSRDLPYEQYF. DNA sequence: TGTGCCAGCAGCTCCCGGGACTTACCCTACGAGCAGTACTTC.